Each of the 18 T cell receptor beta chains below was sequenced from the same sample in a study of graft-versus-host responses after intestinal transplantation (dated by TCRdb to the early 2020s). Sample time point, as interpreted from the label and publication: cells obtained before transplantation from donor or recipient. Libraries came from the immunoSEQ multiplex PCR assay. The table comes from immuneACCESS by way of TCRdb, which keeps in-frame sequences with V and J called. Part of the clones is missing from these tables; in studies checked, under half for an unresolved V gene and the rest for unknown reasons. The sample table records around 100,000 clones; around nine tenths of these occur just once. The ten most abundant clones make up under 0.3% of the sample. These receptors have no known antigen. Specimen: unstimulated CD4+ T cells sorted from spleen or lymph node cells, collected before transplant. These receptors were obtained from a human donor who was the organ donor for an intestinal transplant.

The chain joins TRBV5-6 to TRBJ2-3; TRBD1 matches at 7 bases. CDR3 length equals 16 residues. Per the germline V gene, CDR1 is SGHDT and CDR2 is YYEEEE. Germline trimming cut 0 bases from V and 0 bases from J; bases unmatched to any gene: 4. DNA for the CDR3: TGTGCCAGCAGCTTGGTGGGGACAGAGAGCACAGATACGCAGTATTTT. Encoded protein: CASSLVGTESTDTQYF.

The chain employs TRBV5-5 and TRBJ2-5; tentative D call: TRBD2 (6 bases). Germline CDR1 SGHKS, CDR2 YYEKEE (reference sequence). The CDR3 consists of 15 residues. With 2 bases removed from V and 1 base from J, the gap between germline ends came to 12 bases. In DNA, the CDR3 is TGTGCCAGCAGCTTAGCGTGGGGGGTCCAAGAGACCCAGTACTTC. Translating it yields CASSLAWGVQETQYF.

J is TRBJ2-7 and V is TRBV6-6; maybe TRBD2 (6 bases). V lost 7 bases and J lost 2, with 18 bases in between. Germline CDR1 MNHNY, CDR2 SVGAGI (reference sequence). CDR3 length: 15 residues. As DNA, the CDR3 is TGTGCCAGCAATAGAGCGACTAGGGGCCCCTACGAGCAGTACTTC. It yields the protein CASNRATRGPYEQYF.

J is TRBJ2-7 and V is TRBV5-5; D possibly uses TRBD1 or TRBD2 (5 bases each). Trimming shortened V by 5 bases and J by 2 bases, and 14 bases separated the two germline ends. This CDR3 region has 14 residues. Germline CDR1 SGHKS, CDR2 YYEKEE (reference sequence). The CDR3 DNA is TGTGCCAGCAGTGAACGGGACGGTCCCTACGAGCAGTACTTC. Translated, it gives CASSERDGPYEQYF.

The chain has TRBV7-2 and TRBJ2-3; the D is unclear. With 0 bases removed from V and 0 bases from J, the gap between germline ends came to 10 bases. The length of the CDR3 is 16 residues. The germline V gene has CDR1 SGHTA and CDR2 FQGNSA. CDR3 coding DNA: TGTGCCAGCAGCTTAGCTGCCGGGTTTAGCACAGATACGCAGTATTTT. This gives the protein CASSLAAGFSTDTQYF.

The chain is built from TRBV7-2 and TRBJ2-5, with 14 nucleotides matching TRBD2. The CDR3 contains 15 residues. Germline CDR1 and CDR2: SGHTA and FQGNSA. The junction had 2 bases not matched to a gene; V was cut back by 3 bases and J by 5 bases. This chain's CDR3 is CASSLGLAGVETQYF. The CDR3 coding sequence is TGTGCCAGCAGCTTGGGACTAGCGGGAGTGGAGACCCAGTACTTC.

The table lists this clone with a count of one. This chain connects TRBV30 to TRBJ2-3; TRBD2 agrees at 8 bases. Unmatched junction bases numbered 2, after V lost 4 bases and J lost 2 bases. The CDR3 is 13 residues long. Per germline, CDR1 GTSNPN and CDR2 SVGIG (reference sequence). The CDR3 coding sequence is TGTGCCTGGAACGGGGGGGACACAGATACGCAGTATTTT. It specifies CAWNGGDTDTQYF.

Only one count was recorded for this clone. The V and J genes are TRBV28 and TRBJ1-5; D unclear. The CDR3 loop spans 12 amino acids. Trimming cost V 7 bases and J 9 bases, with 13 bases left between them. Per the germline V gene, CDR1 is MDHEN and CDR2 is SYDVKM. CDR3 sequence (DNA): TGTGCCAGCACCGGACGGTTTTCGCCCCAGCATTTT. This encodes CASTGRFSPQHF.

This clone was detected a few times. The chain employs TRBV28 and TRBJ1-5; D may be TRBD1 (6 bases). Trimming removed 6 bases at V and 2 bases at J, with 17 bases between. The germline V gene has CDR1 MDHEN and CDR2 SYDVKM. The CDR3 has 16 amino acids. CDR3 sequence reads: CASSGGGQSGNQPQHF. The CDR3 DNA reads as TGTGCCAGCAGCGGGGGGGGGCAGTCGGGCAATCAGCCCCAGCATTTT.

This clone came up a few times. The rearrangement uses TRBV6-1 and TRBJ1-3; the D is unclear. V dropped 4 bases and J dropped 1 base, with 11 bases sitting between them. The germline CDR1 and CDR2 sequences are MNHNS and SASEGT. This CDR3 spans 15 amino acids. CDR3 DNA sequence: TGTGCCAGCAGTGGGCTTATCGGATCTGGAAACACCATATATTTT. Translation gives CASSGLIGSGNTIYF.

The rearrangement uses TRBV9 and TRBJ2-3; weak D call: TRBD2 (6 bases). CDR1 is SGDLS, CDR2 YYNGEE, per germline. Trimming left V 2 bases short and J 2 bases short, with 9 bases between. This CDR3 contains 14 residues. DNA for the CDR3: TGTGCCAGCAGCGTCGCGGGAACCACAGATACGCAGTATTTT. This gives the protein CASSVAGTTDTQYF.

The chain recombines TRBV11-2 with TRBJ1-3, with TRBD1 matching over 8 bases. This CDR3 spans 15 amino acids. The junction had 6 bases not matched to a gene; V was cut back by 5 bases and J by 3 bases. From germline, CDR1 is SGHAT and CDR2 FQNNGV. CDR3 residues: CASSVGQDSGNTIYF. CDR3 sequence (DNA): TGTGCCAGCAGCGTGGGACAGGATAGTGGAAACACCATATATTTT.

The chain employs TRBV10-1 and TRBJ2-1; D is uncertain. V was cut by 2 bases and J by 8 bases, with 10 bases left in between. The germline CDR1 and CDR2 sequences are WNHNN and SYGVQD (reference sequence). This CDR3 spans 13 amino acids. The CDR3 DNA reads as TGCGCCAGCAGTGAGAAAGAGTTCGATGAGCAGTTCTTC. Translating gives CASSEKEFDEQFF.

The V gene is TRBV6-1, the J gene TRBJ2-5; D unresolved. Germline V gives CDR1 MNHNS, CDR2 SASEGT. The CDR3 is 13 amino acids. Trimming took off 5 bases at V and 0 bases at J, with 7 bases between the two ends. CDR3 in DNA: TGTGCCAGCAGTCCACTGTACCAAGAGACCCAGTACTTC. Translation: CASSPLYQETQYF.

The CDR3 DNA is TGTGCCAGCAGTTCGACAGGGGAGGCCTATGGCTACACCTTC. Residues: CASSSTGEAYGYTF. This chain connects TRBV28 to TRBJ1-2; TRBD1 aligns across 8 bases. The CDR3 consists of 14 residues. The germline CDR1 and CDR2 sequences are MDHEN and SYDVKM. The V gene end was trimmed by 4 bases and the J gene end by 4 bases; junction bases not matched to a gene: 5.

The chain uses TRBV6-5 and TRBJ2-5, with 7 bases matching TRBD2. CDR3 length equals 14 residues. V was pared by 6 bases and J by 2 bases, with 6 bases of the junction left unmatched. CDR1 is MNHEY, CDR2 SVGAGI, per germline. This CDR3 reads CASSSTSAQETQYF. In nucleotides, the CDR3 is TGTGCCAGCAGCTCAACTAGCGCTCAAGAGACCCAGTACTTC.

The V call is TRBV7-9, the J call TRBJ2-7; a weak D match, TRBD2 (5 bases). This CDR3 is built from 13 residues. Deletions cut 2 bases from V and 7 bases from J, with 12 bases between. Germline V CDR1 and CDR2: SEHNR, FQNEAQ (reference sequence). The CDR3 DNA follows: TGTGCCAGCAGCTTAATCGTCGGAGGAGAGCAGTACTTC. The encoded protein is CASSLIVGGEQYF.

The V gene is TRBV7-2, the J gene TRBJ2-3; D ambiguous. The CDR3 totals 15 residues. CDR1 and CDR2 from the germline V gene are SGHTA and FQGNSA. Between the trimmed V and J ends, which lost 3 bases and 0 bases, there was a span of 10 bases. CDR3 residues: CASSFYQDSTDTQYF. The CDR3 DNA is TGTGCCAGCAGCTTTTATCAGGACAGCACAGATACGCAGTATTTT.